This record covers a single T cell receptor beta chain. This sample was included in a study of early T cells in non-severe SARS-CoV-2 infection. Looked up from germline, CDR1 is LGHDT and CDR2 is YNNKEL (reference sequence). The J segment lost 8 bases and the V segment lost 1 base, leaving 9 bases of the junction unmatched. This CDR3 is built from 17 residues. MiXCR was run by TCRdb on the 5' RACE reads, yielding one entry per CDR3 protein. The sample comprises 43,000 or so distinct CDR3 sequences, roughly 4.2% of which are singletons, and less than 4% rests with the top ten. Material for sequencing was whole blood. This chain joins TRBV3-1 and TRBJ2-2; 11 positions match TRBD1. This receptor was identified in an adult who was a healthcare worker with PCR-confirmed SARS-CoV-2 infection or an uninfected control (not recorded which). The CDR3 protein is CASSQAWAGQGAGELFF. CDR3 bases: TGTGCCAGCAGCCAAGCTTGGGCCGGACAGGGGGCAGGGGAGCTGTTTTTT.